Below, one TCR beta chain is given with its context. V shed 3 bases and J 9 bases; nucleotides not matched to a gene: 5. Germline loops: CDR1 MNHNS, CDR2 SASEGT. The CDR3 loop spans 13 amino acids. Data came from immunoSEQ multiplex PCR; TCRdb stores just in-frame clones and leaves some out. Here the sample spans around 280,000 clones, roughly 86% being singletons. The data were taken from a study of blood T cell repertoires in COVID-19. Study as a whole: PBMCs, B-cell-depleted T cells, or T cells provided the cDNA or gDNA that made up the material.

Sequenced input: peripheral blood. The source of this sequence is a young woman who had recovered from COVID-19. This rearrangement joins TRBV6-1 to TRBJ1-1; 9 bases line up with TRBD1. This chain's CDR3 is CASSEGQGKKAFF. The CDR3 DNA sequence: TGTGCCAGCAGTGAGGGACAGGGAAAGAAAGCTTTCTTT.